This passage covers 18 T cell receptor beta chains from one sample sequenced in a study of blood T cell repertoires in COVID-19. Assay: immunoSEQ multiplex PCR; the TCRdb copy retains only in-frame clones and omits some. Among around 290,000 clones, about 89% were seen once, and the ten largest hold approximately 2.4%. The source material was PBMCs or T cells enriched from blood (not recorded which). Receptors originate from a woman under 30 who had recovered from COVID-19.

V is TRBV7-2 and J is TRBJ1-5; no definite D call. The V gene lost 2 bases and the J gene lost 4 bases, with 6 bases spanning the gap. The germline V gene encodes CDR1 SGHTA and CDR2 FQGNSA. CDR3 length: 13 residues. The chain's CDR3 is CASSLSRNQPQHF. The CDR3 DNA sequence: TGTGCCAGCAGCTTATCCCGGAATCAGCCCCAGCATTTT.

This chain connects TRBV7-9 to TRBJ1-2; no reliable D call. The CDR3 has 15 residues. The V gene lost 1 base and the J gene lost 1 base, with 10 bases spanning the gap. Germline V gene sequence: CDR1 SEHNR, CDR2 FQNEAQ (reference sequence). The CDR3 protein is CASSLDTVGNYGYTF. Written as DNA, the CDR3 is TGTGCCAGCAGCTTAGATACGGTTGGTAACTATGGCTACACCTTC. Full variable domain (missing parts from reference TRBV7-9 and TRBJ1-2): DTGVSQNPRHKITKRGQNVTFRCDPISEHNRLYWYRQTLGQGPEFLTYFQNEAQLEKSRLLSDRFSAERPKGSFSTLEIQRTEQGDSAMYLCASSLDTVGNYGYTFGSGTRLTVV.

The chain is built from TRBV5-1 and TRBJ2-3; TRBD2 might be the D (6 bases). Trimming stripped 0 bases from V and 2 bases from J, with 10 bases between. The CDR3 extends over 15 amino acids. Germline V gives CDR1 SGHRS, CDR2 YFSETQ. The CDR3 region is CASSLGDFTTDTQYF. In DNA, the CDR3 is TGCGCCAGCAGCTTGGGGGACTTCACCACAGATACGCAGTATTTT.

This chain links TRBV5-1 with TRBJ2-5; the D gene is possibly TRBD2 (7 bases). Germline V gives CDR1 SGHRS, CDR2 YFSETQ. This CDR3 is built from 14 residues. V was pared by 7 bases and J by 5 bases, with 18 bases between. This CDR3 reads CASGVSGGPETQYF. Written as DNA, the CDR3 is TGCGCCAGCGGAGTCTCGGGGGGCCCGGAGACCCAGTACTTC.

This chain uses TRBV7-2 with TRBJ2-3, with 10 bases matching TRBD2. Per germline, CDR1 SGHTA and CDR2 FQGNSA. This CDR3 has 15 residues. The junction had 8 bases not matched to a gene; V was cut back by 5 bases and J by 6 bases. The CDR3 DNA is TGTGCCAGCAGCCCCTCCCTAGCGGGGGAGGATACGCAGTATTTT. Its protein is CASSPSLAGEDTQYF.

DNA of the CDR3: TGTGCCACAGATCTGGACAGGGCCTACAATGAGCAGTTCTTC. Translating it yields CATDLDRAYNEQFF. This chain uses TRBV6-5 with TRBJ2-1, with TRBD1 identical over 8 bases. Looked up from germline, CDR1 is MNHEY and CDR2 is SVGAGI. The V and J ends lost 10 bases and 2 bases, in that order; junction bases with no gene match: 7. CDR3 size: 14 residues.

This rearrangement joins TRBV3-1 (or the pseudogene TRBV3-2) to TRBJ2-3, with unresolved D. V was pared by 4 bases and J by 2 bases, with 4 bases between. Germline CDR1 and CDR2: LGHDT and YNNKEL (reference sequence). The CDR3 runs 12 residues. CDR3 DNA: TGTGCCAGCAGCCCAAACACAGATACGCAGTATTTT. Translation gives CASSPNTDTQYF.

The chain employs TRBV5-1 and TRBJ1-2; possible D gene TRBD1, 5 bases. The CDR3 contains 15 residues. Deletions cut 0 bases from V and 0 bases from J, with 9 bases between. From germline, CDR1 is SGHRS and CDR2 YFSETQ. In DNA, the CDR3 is TGCGCCAGCAGCTTGGGACAGACATCTAACTATGGCTACACCTTC. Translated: CASSLGQTSNYGYTF.

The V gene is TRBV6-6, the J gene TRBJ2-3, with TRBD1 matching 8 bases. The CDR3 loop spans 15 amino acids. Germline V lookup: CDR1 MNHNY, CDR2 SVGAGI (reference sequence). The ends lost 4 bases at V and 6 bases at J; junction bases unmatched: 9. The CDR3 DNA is TGTGCCAGCAGTTCCCCTATGAACAGGGGGGATACGCAGTATTTT. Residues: CASSSPMNRGDTQYF.

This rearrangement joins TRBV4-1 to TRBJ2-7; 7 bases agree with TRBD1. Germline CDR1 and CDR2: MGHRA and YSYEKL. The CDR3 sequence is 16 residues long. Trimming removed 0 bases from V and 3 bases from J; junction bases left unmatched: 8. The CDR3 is CASSQETTGRIYEQYF. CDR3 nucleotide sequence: TGCGCCAGCAGCCAAGAAACGACAGGGCGCATCTACGAGCAGTACTTC.

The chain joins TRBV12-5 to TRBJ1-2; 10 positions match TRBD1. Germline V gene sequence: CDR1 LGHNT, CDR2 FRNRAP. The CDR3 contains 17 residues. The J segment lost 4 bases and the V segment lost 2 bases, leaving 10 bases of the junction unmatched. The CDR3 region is CASGLTPPGQGIYGYTF. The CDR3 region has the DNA TGTGCTAGTGGTTTGACGCCCCCGGGACAGGGGATCTATGGCTACACCTTC. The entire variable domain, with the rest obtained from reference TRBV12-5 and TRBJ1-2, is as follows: DARVTQTPRHKVTEMGQEVTMRCQPILGHNTVFWYRQTMMQGLELLAYFRNRAPLDDSGMPKDRFSAEMPDATLATLKIQPSEPRDSAVYFCASGLTPPGQGIYGYTFGSGTRLTVV.

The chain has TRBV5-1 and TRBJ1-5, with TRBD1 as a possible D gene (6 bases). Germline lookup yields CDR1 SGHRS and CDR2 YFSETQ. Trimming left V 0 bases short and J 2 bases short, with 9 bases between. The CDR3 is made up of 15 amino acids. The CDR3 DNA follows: TGCGCCAGCAGCTTGGAGGGGGACGGCAATCAGCCCCAGCATTTT. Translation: CASSLEGDGNQPQHF.

The CDR3 loop reads CASSLFSGTTGELFF. In DNA form, the CDR3 reads TGCGCCAGCAGCTTGTTTAGCGGGACGACCGGGGAGCTGTTTTTT. The chain links TRBV5-1 to TRBJ2-2; 8 bases are shared with TRBD2. V shed 1 base and J 5 bases; nucleotides not matched to a gene: 4. There are 15 residues in the CDR3. Per the germline V gene, CDR1 is SGHRS and CDR2 is YFSETQ.

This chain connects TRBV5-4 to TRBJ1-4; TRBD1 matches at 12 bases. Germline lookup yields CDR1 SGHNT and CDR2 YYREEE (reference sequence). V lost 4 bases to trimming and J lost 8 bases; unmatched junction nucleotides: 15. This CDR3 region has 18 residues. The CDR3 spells CASSQTYTTGTGGEKLFF. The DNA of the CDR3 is TGTGCCAGCAGCCAAACGTATACAACCGGGACAGGGGGCGAAAAACTGTTTTTT.

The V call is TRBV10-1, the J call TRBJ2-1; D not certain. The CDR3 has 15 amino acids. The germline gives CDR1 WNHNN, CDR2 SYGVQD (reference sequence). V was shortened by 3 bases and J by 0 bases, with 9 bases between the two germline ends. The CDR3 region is CASSDPRGSYNEQFF. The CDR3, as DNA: TGCGCCAGCAGTGACCCCAGAGGCTCCTACAATGAGCAGTTCTTC.

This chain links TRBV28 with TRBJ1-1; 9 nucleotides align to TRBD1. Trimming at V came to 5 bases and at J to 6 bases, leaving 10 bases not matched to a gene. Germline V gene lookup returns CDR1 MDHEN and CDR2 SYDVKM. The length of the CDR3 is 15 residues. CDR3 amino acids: CASSPITGTGPEAFF. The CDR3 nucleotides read TGTGCCAGCAGTCCAATAACAGGGACAGGGCCTGAAGCTTTCTTT.

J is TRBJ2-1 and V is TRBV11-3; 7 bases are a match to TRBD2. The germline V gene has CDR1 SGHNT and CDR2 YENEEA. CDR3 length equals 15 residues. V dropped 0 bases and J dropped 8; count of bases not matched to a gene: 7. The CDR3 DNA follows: TGTGCCAGCAGCTTAGAGAGCGGGGAGGGCTATGAGCAGTTCTTC. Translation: CASSLESGEGYEQFF.

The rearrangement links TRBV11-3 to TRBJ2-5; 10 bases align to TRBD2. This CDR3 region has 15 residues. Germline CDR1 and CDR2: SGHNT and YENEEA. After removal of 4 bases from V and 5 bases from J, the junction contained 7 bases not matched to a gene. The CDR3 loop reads CASSSSGGEFETQYF. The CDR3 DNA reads TGTGCCAGCAGCTCCAGCGGGGGGGAGTTTGAGACCCAGTACTTC.